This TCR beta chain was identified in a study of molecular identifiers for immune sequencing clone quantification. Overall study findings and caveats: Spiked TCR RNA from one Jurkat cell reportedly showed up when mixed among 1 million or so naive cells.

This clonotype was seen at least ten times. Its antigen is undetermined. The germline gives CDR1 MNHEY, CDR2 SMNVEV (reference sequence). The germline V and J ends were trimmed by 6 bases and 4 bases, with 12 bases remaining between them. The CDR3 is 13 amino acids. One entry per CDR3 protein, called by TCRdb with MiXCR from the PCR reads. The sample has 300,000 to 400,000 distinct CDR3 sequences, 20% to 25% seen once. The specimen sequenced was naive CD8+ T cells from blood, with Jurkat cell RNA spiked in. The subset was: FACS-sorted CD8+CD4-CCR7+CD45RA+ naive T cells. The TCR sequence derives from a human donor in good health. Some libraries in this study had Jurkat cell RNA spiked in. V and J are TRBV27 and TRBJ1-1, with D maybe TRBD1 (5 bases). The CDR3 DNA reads TGTGCCAGCAGCCTACAGGAATCCACTGAAGCTTTCTTT. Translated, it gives CASSLQESTEAFF.